This note documents a single TCR beta chain sequence. What it binds is not known. The sample belongs to a study of T cell responses to AZD1222 COVID-19 vaccine. Sequenced by immunoSEQ multiplex PCR; TCRdb stores in-frame clones only, minus some. Among over 130,000 clones listed, approximately 90% were seen once. Study observations and caveats: Baseline serology detected seropositivity in only a handful of AZD1222 recipients. Donors in the cohort were predominantly white British and more often female, and clonal diversity was possibly underestimated.

The CDR3 totals 16 residues. V dropped 2 bases and J dropped 4; count of bases not matched to a gene: 7. Germline CDR1 and CDR2: MNHEY and SMNVEV (reference sequence). The chain couples TRBV27 to TRBJ2-3; 9 bases are shared with TRBD2. Sequencing was performed on peripheral blood, taken 28 days after the second AZD1222 dose. This clonotype was obtained from an adult who received the AZD1222 COVID-19 vaccine. The CDR3 DNA is TGTGCCAGCAGTTTACGGCTAGCGGGACTTCCAGATACGCAGTATTTT. It codes for CASSLRLAGLPDTQYF.